This T cell receptor (beta chain) is from a study of T cells in Graves' hyperthyroidism and ophthalmopathy. The V gene lost 0 bases and the J gene lost 7 bases, with 10 bases spanning the gap. Per the germline V gene, CDR1 is MNHEY and CDR2 is SVGEGT. The CDR3 is 14 residues long. As concerns this clonotype: Antigen: not known.

Amplification of TCR beta CDR3 regions was performed using RNA transcripts as template. HTBI primers were the set used in a first-round RT-PCR of the TCR CDR3. TCRdb re-called the multiplex PCR reads through MiXCR, storing one row per CDR3 protein. This sample has around 520,000 distinct CDR3 sequences; about 15% occur once, and the top ten carry approximately 15%. If no ophthalmopathy progression occurred within 18 months, Graves' hyperthyroidism was stable. Patients aged 18 to 65 had newly diagnosed hyperthyroidism that had lasted under 2 months. Uncontrolled infection, other autoimmune disease, pregnancy and lactation each barred patients from inclusion. Whole-study findings and limits: Blood also carried most thyroid clonotypes expanded above 0.001.

This clonotype was sampled from a woman in her thirties or forties with Graves' hyperthyroidism. The sequenced sample consisted of blood. The gene calls are TRBV6-2 or TRBV6-3 and TRBJ2-1; maybe TRBD2 (6 bases). The CDR3 DNA reads as TGTGCCAGCAGTTACTCTTCAGGGAGGAATGAGCAGTTCTTC. Translating gives CASSYSSGRNEQFF.